This TCR beta chain was obtained from a study of T-cell reconstitution after alpha-beta-depleted transplantation in children. TCRbeta library preparation incorporated unique molecular identifiers. TCRdb used MiXCR to reprocess the PCR reads, holding one entry per CDR3 protein. This sample yields 500,000 or so distinct CDR3 sequences, of which 32% are seen a single time; 2% to 3% belongs to the top ten. With V trimmed by 3 bases and J by 0 bases, 3 bases remained unmatched. Germline-derived CDR1 and CDR2 are LGHDT and YNNKEL (reference sequence). The CDR3 consists of 16 residues. Sequences were derived from PBMCs from the stem cell graft donor, sampled from the stem cell graft. The chain couples TRBV3-1 to TRBJ1-3; 9 nucleotides line up with TRBD1. The receptor was isolated from a human donor who donated a stem cell graft to a child with aplastic anemia. For the CDR3, the DNA is TGTGCCAGCAGCCAGGACAGGGGAATCTCTGGAAACACCATATATTTT. It translates to CASSQDRGISGNTIYF.